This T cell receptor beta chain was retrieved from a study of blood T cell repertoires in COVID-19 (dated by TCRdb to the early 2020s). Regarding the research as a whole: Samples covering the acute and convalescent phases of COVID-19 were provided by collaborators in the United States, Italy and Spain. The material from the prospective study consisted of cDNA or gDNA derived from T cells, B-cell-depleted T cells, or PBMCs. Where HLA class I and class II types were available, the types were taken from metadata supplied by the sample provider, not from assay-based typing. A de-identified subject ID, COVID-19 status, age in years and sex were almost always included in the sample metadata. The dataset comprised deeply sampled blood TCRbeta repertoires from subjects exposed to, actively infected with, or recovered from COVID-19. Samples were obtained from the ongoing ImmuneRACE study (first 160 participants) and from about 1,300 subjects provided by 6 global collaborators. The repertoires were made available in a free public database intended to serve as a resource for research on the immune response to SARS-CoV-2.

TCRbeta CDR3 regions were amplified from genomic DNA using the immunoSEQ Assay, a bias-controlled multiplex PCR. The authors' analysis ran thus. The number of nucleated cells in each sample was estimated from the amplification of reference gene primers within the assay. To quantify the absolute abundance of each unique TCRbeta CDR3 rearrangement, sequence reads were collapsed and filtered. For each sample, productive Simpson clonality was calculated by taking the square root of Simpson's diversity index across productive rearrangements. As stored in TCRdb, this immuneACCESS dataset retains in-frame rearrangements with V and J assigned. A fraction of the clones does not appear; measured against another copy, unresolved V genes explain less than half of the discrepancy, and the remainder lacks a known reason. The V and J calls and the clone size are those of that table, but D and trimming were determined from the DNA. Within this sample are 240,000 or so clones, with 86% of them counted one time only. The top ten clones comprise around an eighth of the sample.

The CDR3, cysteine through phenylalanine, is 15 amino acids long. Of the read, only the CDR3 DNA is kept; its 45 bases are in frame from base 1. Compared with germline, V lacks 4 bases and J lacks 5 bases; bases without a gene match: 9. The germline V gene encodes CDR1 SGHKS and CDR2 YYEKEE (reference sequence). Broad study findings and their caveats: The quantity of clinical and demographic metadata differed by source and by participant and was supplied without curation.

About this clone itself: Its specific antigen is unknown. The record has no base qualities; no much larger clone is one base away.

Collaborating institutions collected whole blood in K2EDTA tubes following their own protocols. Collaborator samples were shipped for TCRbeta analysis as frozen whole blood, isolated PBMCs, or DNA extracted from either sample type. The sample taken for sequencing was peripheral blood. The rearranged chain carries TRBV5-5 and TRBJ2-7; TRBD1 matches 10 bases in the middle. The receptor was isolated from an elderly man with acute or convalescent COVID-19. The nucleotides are TGTGCCAGCAGCCTCCCCGGGACAGGGGCCAACGAGCAGTACTTC. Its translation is CASSLPGTGANEQYF.